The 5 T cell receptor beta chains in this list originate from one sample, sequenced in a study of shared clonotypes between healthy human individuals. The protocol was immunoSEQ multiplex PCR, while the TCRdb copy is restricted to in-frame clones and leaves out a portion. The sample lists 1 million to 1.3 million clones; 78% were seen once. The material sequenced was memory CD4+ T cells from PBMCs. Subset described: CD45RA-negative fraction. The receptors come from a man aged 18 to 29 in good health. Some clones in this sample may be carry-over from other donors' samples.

As DNA, the CDR3 is TGTGCCAGCAGCCGTGCGACTAGCGGGAGAGGAGAGACCCAGTACTTC. This codes for CASSRATSGRGETQYF. The chain uses TRBV5-4 and TRBJ2-5; 12 positions match TRBD2. Germline-derived CDR1 and CDR2 are SGHNT and YYREEE (reference sequence). The CDR3 is 16 residues long. The junction had 8 bases not matched to a gene; V was cut back by 4 bases and J by 4 bases.

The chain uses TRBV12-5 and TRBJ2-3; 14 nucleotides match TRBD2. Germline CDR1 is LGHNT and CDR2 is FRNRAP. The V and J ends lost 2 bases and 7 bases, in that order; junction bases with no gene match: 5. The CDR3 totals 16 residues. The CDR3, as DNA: TGTGCTAGTGGTTTGAGACTAGCGGGAGGGCCCCATACGCAGTATTTT. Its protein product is CASGLRLAGGPHTQYF.

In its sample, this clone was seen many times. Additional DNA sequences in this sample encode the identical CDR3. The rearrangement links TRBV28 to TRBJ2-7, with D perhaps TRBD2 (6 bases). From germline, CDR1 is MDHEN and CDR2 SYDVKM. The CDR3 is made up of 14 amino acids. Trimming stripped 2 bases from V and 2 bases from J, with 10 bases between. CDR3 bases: TGTGCCAGCAGTTTACCCGGGGGACCCTACGAGCAGTACTTC. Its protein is CASSLPGGPYEQYF.

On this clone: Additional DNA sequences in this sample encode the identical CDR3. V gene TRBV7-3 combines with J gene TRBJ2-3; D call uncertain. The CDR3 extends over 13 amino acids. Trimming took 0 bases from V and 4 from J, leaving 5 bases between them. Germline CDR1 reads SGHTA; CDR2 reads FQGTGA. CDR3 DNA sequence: TGTGCCAGCAGCTTAACTGTTTCAGATACGCAGTATTTT. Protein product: CASSLTVSDTQYF.

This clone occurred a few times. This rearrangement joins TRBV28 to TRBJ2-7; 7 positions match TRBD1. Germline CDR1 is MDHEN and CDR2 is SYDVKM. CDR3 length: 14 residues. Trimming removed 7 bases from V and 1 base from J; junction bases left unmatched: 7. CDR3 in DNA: TGTGCCAGCACAGGACCGGGACAGTCCTACGAGCAGTACTTC. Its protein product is CASTGPGQSYEQYF.